This T cell receptor (beta chain) was identified during a study of blood T cell repertoires in COVID-19. Of note for this clone: This specimen includes other DNA sequences encoding the same CDR3.

Sequencing used immunoSEQ multiplex PCR; TCRdb keeps in-frame clones, though not all of them. The sample contains 250,000 or so clones, 85% of which appear only once. With 3 bases removed from V and 4 bases from J, the gap between germline ends came to 9 bases. The CDR3 covers 13 residues. The receptor comes from a woman aged 55-70 years with active or convalescent COVID-19. The rearrangement uses TRBV12-3 or TRBV12-4 and TRBJ2-5; perhaps TRBD2 as D (6 bases). Sequencing was done on a sample of peripheral blood. The CDR3 nucleotides are TGTGCCAGCAGTTTTGGGGGAGGAGAGACCCAGTACTTC. Translated, it gives CASSFGGGETQYF.